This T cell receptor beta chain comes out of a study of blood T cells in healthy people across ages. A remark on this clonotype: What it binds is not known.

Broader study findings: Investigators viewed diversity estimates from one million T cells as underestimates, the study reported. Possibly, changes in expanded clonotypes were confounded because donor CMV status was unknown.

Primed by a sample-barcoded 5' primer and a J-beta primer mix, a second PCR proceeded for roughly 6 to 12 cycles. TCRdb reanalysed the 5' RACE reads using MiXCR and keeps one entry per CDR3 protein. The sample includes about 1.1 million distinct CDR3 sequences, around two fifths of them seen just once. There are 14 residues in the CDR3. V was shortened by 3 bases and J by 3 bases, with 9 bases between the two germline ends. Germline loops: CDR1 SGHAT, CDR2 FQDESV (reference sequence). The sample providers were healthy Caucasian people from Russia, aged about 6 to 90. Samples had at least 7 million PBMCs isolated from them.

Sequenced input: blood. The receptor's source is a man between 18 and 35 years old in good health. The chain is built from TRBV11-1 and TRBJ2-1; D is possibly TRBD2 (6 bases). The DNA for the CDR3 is TGTGCCAGCAGCTTCCGGGGGAACTACAATGAGCAGTTCTTC. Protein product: CASSFRGNYNEQFF.